This T cell receptor beta chain was profiled in a study of blood T cell repertoires in COVID-19. Study-wide background: Acute-phase and convalescent COVID-19 samples originated in the United States, Italy and Spain.

Per the authors' pipeline: Reference gene primer amplification yielded estimated nucleated cell counts. Assay used: immunoSEQ multiplex PCR; TCRdb lists only in-frame clones, some missing. Clone size and the V and J calls come from that table; the DNA yielded D and trimming. The table records roughly 150,000 clones, about 80% of them present only once. In its sample, this clone was seen a few times. The CDR3 is 15 amino acids. The germline V gene has CDR1 SGHAT and CDR2 FQDESV (reference sequence). V was pared by 8 bases and J by 8 bases, with 21 bases between. J is TRBJ2-2 and V is TRBV11-1; no clear D gene. Sequenced: peripheral blood. This receptor was obtained from a man in his 70s with active or convalescent COVID-19. CDR3 in DNA: TGTGCCAGCTCTACCTCACCCGAGAAGTGGGGGGAGCTGTTTTTT. Its protein product is CASSTSPEKWGELFF.